This TCR beta chain was retrieved from a study of blood T cell repertoires in COVID-19. Using immunoSEQ multiplex PCR, the repertoire was profiled, and TCRdb retains in-frame clones only, with some absent. Of 70,000 to 75,000 clones detected, roughly four fifths appear once; the ten largest clones hold approximately 22%. Trimming removed 3 bases from V and 7 bases from J; junction bases left unmatched: 5. Looked up from germline, CDR1 is GTSNPN and CDR2 is SVGIG (reference sequence). The CDR3 has 13 residues. The sequence came from a woman in her 70s with acute or convalescent COVID-19. The chain is built from TRBV30 and TRBJ2-1, with TRBD2 matching 8 bases. The specimen sequenced was peripheral blood. CDR3 in amino acids: CAWRKGLVNEQFF. As DNA, the CDR3 is TGTGCCTGGAGAAAGGGACTAGTGAATGAGCAGTTCTTC. The variable domain in full, completed from reference TRBV30 and TRBJ2-1, reads SQTIHQWPATLVQPVGSPLSLECTVEGTSNPNLYWYRQAAGRGLQLLFYSVGIGQISSEVPQNLSASRPQDRQFILSSKKLLLSDSGFYLCAWRKGLVNEQFFGPGTRLTVL.